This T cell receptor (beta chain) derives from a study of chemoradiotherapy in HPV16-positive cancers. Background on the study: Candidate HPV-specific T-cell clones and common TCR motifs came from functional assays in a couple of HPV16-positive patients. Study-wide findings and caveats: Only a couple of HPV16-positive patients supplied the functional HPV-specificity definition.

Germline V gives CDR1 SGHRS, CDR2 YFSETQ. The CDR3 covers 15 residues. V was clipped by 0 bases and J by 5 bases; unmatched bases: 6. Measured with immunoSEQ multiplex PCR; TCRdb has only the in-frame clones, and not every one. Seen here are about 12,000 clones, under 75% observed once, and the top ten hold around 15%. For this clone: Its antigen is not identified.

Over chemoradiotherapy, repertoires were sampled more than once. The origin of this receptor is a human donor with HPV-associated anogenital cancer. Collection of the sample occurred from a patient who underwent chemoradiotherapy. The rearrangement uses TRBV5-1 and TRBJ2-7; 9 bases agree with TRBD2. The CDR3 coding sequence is TGCGCCAGCAGCTTGGAGGCGGGAGGGCCCAACGAGCAGTACTTC. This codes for CASSLEAGGPNEQYF.